Described below is a single TCR beta chain sequence and its context. The antigen is not known. Assay used: immunoSEQ multiplex PCR; TCRdb lists only in-frame clones, some missing. The sample contains about 39,000 clones, over 90% of which appear only once. The CDR3 has 16 amino acids. Germline V lookup: CDR1 LGHNA, CDR2 YNFKEQ. V trimming: 0 bases; J trimming: 5 bases; junction bases outside the gene matches: 3. These data come from a study of graft-versus-host responses after intestinal transplantation. Study as a whole: Multivisceral, liver-intestinal, or isolated intestinal grafts went to recipients.

The rearrangement links TRBV4-2 to TRBJ2-1; TRBD2 agrees at 11 bases. The source is a human donor who was the organ donor for an intestinal transplant. Sample: unstimulated CD8+ T cells sorted from spleen or lymph node cells, taken before transplant. The CDR3 sequence: CASSQEIAGGNNEQFF. The CDR3 DNA reads TGTGCCAGCAGCCAAGAAATAGCGGGGGGGAACAATGAGCAGTTCTTC.